This T cell receptor beta chain was recorded in a study of technical replicates of blood from several donors. Germline assignment: CDR1 SGHNT and CDR2 YENEEA. The CDR3 consists of 16 residues. V gave up 5 bases and J gave up 0 bases, with 14 bases separating them. Clones were read by immunoSEQ multiplex PCR, and TCRdb kept only the in-frame ones, dropping some. The sample has around 97,000 clones, 95% to 96% seen once. The clonotype was recovered from a human donor in good health. The genes are TRBV11-3 and TRBJ1-3, with no clear D. The sequencing sample was made of T cells isolated from PBMCs. CDR3 bases: TGTGCCAGCAGCGCATTTTTAAAGAGCTCTGGAAACACCATATATTTT. Translation gives CASSAFLKSSGNTIYF.